The clone carrying this T cell receptor beta chain was seen ten or more times. The germline V gene has CDR1 MGHRA and CDR2 YSYEKL. This CDR3 has 16 amino acids. The V end was cut by 4 bases, the J end by 8 bases, with 21 bases between. The record originates from a study of neurological immune-mediated disorders. The authors obtained over 200 million TCR-beta sequences from 15-18 subjects per sequencing run. TCRdb used MiXCR to reprocess the 5' RACE reads, holding one entry per CDR3 protein. The repertoire consists of tens of thousands of distinct CDR3 sequences, with 3.5% to 5.5% occurring once and the leading ten covering under 7.5%.

The sequenced sample was PBMCs. The TCR sequence derives from a man aged 30 to 39 with multiple sclerosis. V is TRBV4-1 and J is TRBJ2-1; D is uncertain. CDR3 bases: TGCGCCAGCAGCCCCCGGACCTGGAATCCGACGGATGAGCAGTTCTTC. It codes for CASSPRTWNPTDEQFF.